The entry below gives a single T cell receptor (beta chain) sequence along with its context. The data derive from a study of blood T cell repertoires in COVID-19. Study-wide background: Acute and convalescent COVID-19 specimens originated in the United States, Italy and Spain. From T cells, B-cell-depleted T cells, or PBMCs came the material, which was cDNA or gDNA.

Authors' processing steps: How many nucleated cells were present was estimated from reference gene primer amplification. Libraries were prepared by immunoSEQ multiplex PCR; TCRdb keeps only in-frame clonotypes and omits some of them. V and J calls and clone size are copied from that table; D and trimming were computed from the DNA. The sample consists of roughly 120,000 clones, under 95% of them appearing once. The sequencing input was peripheral blood. The TCR originated in a man between 45 and 60 years old with active COVID-19.

The CDR3 sequence is CASSISDRSSYEQYF. DNA of the CDR3: TGTGCCAGTAGTATATCCGACCGGAGCTCCTACGAGCAGTACTTC. The chain carries TRBV19 and TRBJ2-7; D is ambiguous. This CDR3 is 15 amino acids long. Germline V gives CDR1 LNHDA, CDR2 SQIVND (reference sequence). The ends were cut back, 2 bases at V and 0 bases at J, with 11 bases in the middle.